This T cell receptor beta chain was found in a study of shared T cell receptors in the human thymus. Assay used: immunoSEQ multiplex PCR; TCRdb lists only in-frame clones, some missing. This table has approximately 490,000 clones, more than 75% appearing once. In addition, the sample was reused for a study of human thymus T cells. That study reports: Healthy Finnish infants undergoing corrective surgery for congenital heart defects were the donors. Thymus tissue was removed during corrective cardiac surgery. Repertoires from thymus and blood appeared to show biased V and J gene usage. Related research examined unrelated individuals and reported that their thymic repertoires overlapped highly.

This TCR was recovered from a boy younger than two with a congenital heart defect. The sequencing input was thymocytes.

The CDR3 loop reads CASSWDRQETQYF. CDR3 sequence (DNA): TGTGCCAGCAGTTGGGACAGGCAGGAGACCCAGTACTTC. The gene calls are TRBV28 and TRBJ2-5; TRBD1 agrees at 8 bases. Per the germline V gene, CDR1 is MDHEN and CDR2 is SYDVKM. The CDR3 length is 13 residues. Trimming removed 4 bases from V and 5 bases from J; junction bases left unmatched: 3.